These T cell receptor beta chains were read from a single sample in a study of T-cell memory formation after mild COVID-19. A single record per CDR3 protein comes from TCRdb applying MiXCR to the 5' RACE reads. Of around 200,000 distinct CDR3 sequences in the sample, roughly 18% were seen once. The sequenced material came from PBMCs or a T cell subset sorted from them (not recorded which). These receptors all come from a young man who had mild COVID-19 (a few samples of this study predate the infection). Cell type and time point are not known. Each CDR3 is given with its conserved first and last residue. Each record gives: CDR3 length, J gene, V gene, CDR3 protein.

15,TRBJ2-7,TRBV6-2/TRBV6-3,CASSSVLGIIYEQYF
14,TRBJ1-2,TRBV7-9,CASSPRALNYGYTF
15,TRBJ1-2,TRBV12-3/TRBV12-4,CASSPGQGVNYGYTF
13,TRBJ2-2,TRBV7-3,CASSLQETGELFF
11,TRBJ1-2,TRBV29-1,CSVWAGDGYTF
16,TRBJ2-1,TRBV24-1,CATSGTSGGSYNEQFF
16,TRBJ2-6,TRBV5-1,CASAGTGGGGANVLTF
13,TRBJ2-5,TRBV7-2,CASKGQPPETQYF
14,TRBJ1-1,TRBV27,CASRIRPGDTEAFF
12,TRBJ2-5,TRBV7-2,CASSREAETQYF
13,TRBJ2-7,TRBV14,CASSQRTHYEQYF
13,TRBJ1-2,TRBV20-1,CSARDLGDRGYTF
14,TRBJ2-1,TRBV28,CASSKGITYNEQFF
15,TRBJ2-2,TRBV5-1,CASSFRGADTGELFF
15,TRBJ2-5,TRBV7-3,CASSFLPATQETQYF
15,TRBJ2-5,TRBV5-1,CASSFGSGGAETQYF
17,TRBJ1-1,TRBV23-1,CASSHQNRDSGRTEAFF
16,TRBJ2-5,TRBV11-2,CASSSPGLAGVETQYF
13,TRBJ1-4,TRBV7-2,CASSLTEGEKLFF
13,TRBJ1-1,TRBV6-5,CASSYFGVTEAFF
16,TRBJ1-1,TRBV18,CASSSSMGQENTEAFF
13,TRBJ2-5,TRBV7-9,CASEGPGLETQYF
16,TRBJ1-2,TRBV29-1,CSVATSQWGASYGYTF
13,TRBJ1-1,TRBV7-9,CASSPGAGSRAFF
13,TRBJ2-2,TRBV20-1,CSANIRQSGELFF
13,TRBJ2-5,TRBV3-1,CASSYRVEETQYF
15,TRBJ2-1,TRBV7-2,CASSLGDSGADEQFF
13,TRBJ2-5,TRBV7-2,CASSLAQKETQYF
11,TRBJ1-2,TRBV29-1,CSVDAGKVYTF
11,TRBJ1-2,TRBV7-9,CASSSRDGYTF
13,TRBJ2-7,TRBV30,CAWKGAGVYEQYF
14,TRBJ1-4,TRBV7-9,CASSRGQANEKLFF
14,TRBJ1-6,TRBV5-1,CASSDGGRNSPLHF
16,TRBJ2-5,TRBV7-2,CASSLFQTSGRKTQYF